The source of this T cell receptor beta chain is a study of technical replicates of blood from a handful of donors. Sequencing was performed with immunoSEQ multiplex PCR; in TCRdb, only in-frame clones are kept and a portion is missing. The sample holds under 95,000 clones; 92% are singletons and the top ten take about 0.4%. Trimming removed 7 bases from V and 3 bases from J; junction bases left unmatched: 9. CDR1 is MDHEN and CDR2 is SYDVKM in the germline V gene. This CDR3 spans 15 amino acids. The TCR was taken from a human donor in good health. The chain uses TRBV28 and TRBJ1-1, with 9 bases aligning to TRBD1. Sequencing was done on a sample of T cells isolated from PBMCs. CDR3 protein: CASNQLRDRDTEAFF. In DNA form, the CDR3 reads TGTGCCAGCAACCAACTCCGGGACAGGGACACTGAAGCTTTCTTT.